This TCR beta chain derives from a study of radiation and T cells in renal cell carcinoma (dated by TCRdb to the early 2020s). Describing the broader study: In total, approximately 54 samples, comprising around 26 tumors and 27 peripheral blood samples, were subjected to TCR beta sequencing. The last blood draw occurred 4 weeks after radiation, at the same time as nephrectomy. Across all 50 or so samples, 4,000,000 or so unique CDR3 nucleotide sequences encoding some 2.6 million unique CDR3 amino acid sequences were identified. Overall study results and their limits: Because pretreatment tumor biopsies were not available, the baseline intratumoral presence of clonotypes could not be determined. The single-armed trial design could not address effects of radiation dose or scheduling on the TCR repertoire. Top tumor clonotypes rose in blood from baseline to 2 weeks post-radiation, then contracted by 4 weeks, suggesting transient expansion of tumor-resident clones. Tracking of blood repertoire dynamics stopped at around 4 weeks after treatment, with no follow-up past that point.

TCR beta libraries were generated from genomic DNA with the immunoSEQ kit, following the manufacturer's recommendations. To prepare the libraries, a first multiplex PCR with proprietary primers was run, followed by a second PCR that added unique barcodes, and a bead cleanup was done after each round. Each sample batch included a kit-provided positive control reaction and a negative control reaction. The final libraries were assessed on an Agilent 4200 TapeStation D1000 ScreenTape, pooled by volume, and quantified by qPCR. Sequencing was performed on an Illumina NextSeq500 with a MidOutput 150-cycle cartridge, and 156 Read1 and 15 Index1 cycles were run with kit custom primers. The pooled library was loaded at approximately 0.96 pM, and about 19% PhiX control was spiked in. For the original study's pipeline: Vendor-processed data were analyzed in R, with a clonotype defined as all T cells sharing the same CDR3 nucleotide sequence. In the clone abundance analyses, frequencies were normalized to the 10,000 most abundant clones in each sample. Public T cell clones, averaging fewer than five per sample, were removed before analysis. Tumor-enriched clonotypes and baseline blood-enriched clonotypes were defined as those with an abundance difference of at least 32-fold between compartments. Clonotypes expanded or contracted between blood time points were identified with a beta-binomial differential abundance model. Tumor-blood repertoire similarity was measured with the Baroni-Urbani and Buser coefficient, and groups were compared using two-tailed Wilcoxon tests in R. Drawn from immuneACCESS, this table holds only the in-frame rearrangements with V and J called that TCRdb kept. Clones are partly lost; checked studies trace under half to an unresolved V gene and leave the rest unexplained. The V and J calls and the clone size are those of that table, but D and trimming were determined from the DNA. The sample table records some 80,000 clones; over 65% of these occur just once. The ten largest clonotypes hold about 2.5% of the sample.

A distance of 10 bases separates the germline ends of V and J, which lose 5 bases and 10 bases respectively. The CDR3 goes from the cysteine to the phenylalanine over 10 residues. Only the CDR3 part of the read is kept: 30 bases, read in frame from the first base. CDR1 and CDR2 are read off the germline V gene (reference sequence) as DFQATT and SNEGSKA. Explained via the paper, the time point label denotes: blood 4 weeks post-SBRT, at nephrectomy. In the paper's terms, the treatment or condition label means: 15 Gy SBRT to primary tumor, nephrectomy 4 weeks later. Samples were obtained from a clinical trial, in which 15 Gy stereotactic body radiation therapy was delivered to primary renal cell carcinomas and nephrectomy was performed 4 weeks later. To follow tumor-enriched clonotypes, peripheral blood was collected serially from radiation-treated patients at baseline and again at 2 weeks and 4 weeks after SBRT. Every patient had renal cell carcinoma of clear cell pathology. The QIAamp DNA Blood Mini Kit (Qiagen) was used to prepare genomic DNA for TCR sequencing. Samples were included in the analyses only if all quality control checks were passed.

Points on this clone: Its cognate antigen has yet to be identified. The sample holds no much larger clone one base away, and base qualities are not on file.

This clonotype originated in a woman in her sixties or seventies with renal cell carcinoma. The rearrangement joined TRBV20-1 to TRBJ2-3, with TRBD1 as a weak D call on 6 bases. Sequences were derived from blood, sampled from a patient whose treatment included radiotherapy and nephrectomy. The DNA sequence follows: TGCAGTGCTGTGGGGGCGGCGCAGTATTTT. Its protein product is CSAVGAAQYF.